The sequence of this TCR beta chain was determined in a study of PD-L1 blockade in urothelial cancer listed by TCRdb under 2017. Regarding the complete study: Every patient began therapy around 2014 and was given atezolizumab 1,200 mg intravenously every 3 weeks. Durable clinical benefit meant progression-free survival longer than 6 months, and TCR features were also tested against progression-free and overall survival. Durable clinical benefit was achieved by nine patients and was not achieved by 20 patients. In the same patients who had TCR sequencing, pretreatment tumors also underwent whole exome sequencing and RNA sequencing. The study was an exploratory multi-omic analysis of somatic, immune and clinical correlates of response to PD-L1 blockade with atezolizumab in urothelial cancer. Twenty-nine patients had pretreatment blood TCR-seq, some 24 had at least one posttreatment blood collection, and some 24 had tumor TCR-seq. An ECOG performance status of 0 or 1 was recorded for the patients, and 0 to 3 prior chemotherapy regimens had been received by the patients. Blood samples were analyzed at 3 weeks after treatment start (second dose) and at 6 weeks after treatment start. Blood samples gave a median of around 140,000 T cells and 80,000 or so unique TCRs, with a median clonality of about 0.078. Pretreatment tumor samples, along with matched peripheral blood collected serially before and after atezolizumab treatment, underwent TCR sequencing. About nine tenths of the roughly 29 patients were males with bladder-origin urothelial cancer, and about 65% of the 29 reported a prior smoking history.

A total of approximately 27 patients with locally advanced or metastatic urothelial carcinoma, treated at Memorial Sloan Kettering on a trial protocol, made up the cohort. Peripheral blood mononuclear cells were collected from each patient pretreatment and during treatment, giving between 1 and 8 total time points per patient. The Qiagen DNeasy Blood extraction kit was used to purify genomic DNA from total PBMCs and tumor samples. PBMCs were collected pretreatment and during treatment, and were isolated and stored as previously described. To estimate absolute template abundance from read counts, synthetic TCR analog templates were spiked into each PCR. TCRbeta CDR3 regions were amplified from genomic DNA with bias-controlled V and J gene primers using the immunoSEQ assay. Sequencing of rearranged TCRbeta segments was done at approximately 20X coverage. The authors' pipeline ran thus. Sequencing errors were corrected by clustering, and CDR3s were annotated against IMGT so that V, D and J genes could be assigned. Downstream analyses used only productive TCRbeta rearrangements and left out out-of-frame or stop-codon sequences. Clonality was calculated as one minus the Shannon entropy normalized by the log of the number of unique productive sequences. Clones differing between time points or between blood and tumor were identified by Fisher's exact test with Benjamini-Hochberg correction at adjusted p below 0.01. The table was pulled from immuneACCESS by TCRdb, which kept in-frame rearrangements only. Such tables lose some clones; where checked, under half of the loss comes from unresolved V genes, and the rest has no known cause. Clone size and the V and J calls come from that table; the DNA yielded D and trimming. This sample lists about 110,000 clones; about 85% were detected once. Together, the top ten hold 2% to 3% of the sample.

In the case of this clone: It has no known antigen specificity. No base quality values were provided; no much bigger clone lies one nucleotide off.

V lost 0 bases and J lost 3 bases, and the count of bases not matched to a germline gene is 4. The germline V gene supplies CDR1 MGHRA and CDR2 YSYEKL. The CDR3 runs 17 amino acids, cysteine and phenylalanine included. Only the CDR3 part of the read is kept: 51 bases, read in frame from the first base. What the authors observed across the whole study: Improved progression-free and overall survival was found to be associated with pretreatment peripheral blood TCR clonality below the median. Patients with durable benefit showed greater expansion of tumor-associated TCR clones in peripheral blood 3 weeks after starting treatment (n ≈ 23, p = 0.022). Because the sample size was small (n of about 30) and many exploratory analyses were performed, the results are intended to be hypothesis-generating.

Material: PBMCs, obtained around atezolizumab (anti-PD-L1) treatment. The chain employs TRBV4-1 and TRBJ2-1, with 11 central nucleotides matching TRBD2. The receptor was isolated from a middle-aged man with urothelial cancer. The bases read TGCGCCAGCAGCCAAGAGCCGACTAGCGGGATCTACAATGAGCAGTTCTTC. This sequence encodes CASSQEPTSGIYNEQFF.